The rows below give T cell receptor beta chains drawn from one sample of a study of cytomegalovirus exposure and HLA in healthy donors. Data came from immunoSEQ multiplex PCR; TCRdb stores just in-frame clones and leaves some out. This sample has over 100,000 clones, with nearly 65% found just once. Sequencing used PBMCs. Receptors were obtained from a human donor in good health. The conserved cysteine and the conserved F or W are not part of the CDR3 here.

cdr3_length: 15
v_call: TRBV5-4
j_call: TRBJ2-7
cdr3_aa: ASSYGTSAQTRVEQY

cdr3_length: 14
v_call: TRBV4-1
j_call: TRBJ2-1
cdr3_aa: ASSRRTSRDYNEQF

cdr3_length: 16
v_call: TRBV5-4
j_call: TRBJ2-2
cdr3_aa: ASSLGLAGGPGTGELF

cdr3_length: 11
v_call: TRBV18
j_call: TRBJ2-7
cdr3_aa: ASRQDQTYEQY

cdr3_length: 13
v_call: TRBV6-1
j_call: TRBJ1-4
cdr3_aa: ASSDRDTLSQKLF

cdr3_length: 13
v_call: TRBV19
j_call: TRBJ2-5
cdr3_aa: ASQRTGNGLETQY

cdr3_length: 13
v_call: TRBV2
j_call: TRBJ1-3
cdr3_aa: ASSWDRTSGNTIY

cdr3_length: 15
v_call: TRBV4-2
j_call: TRBJ1-2
cdr3_aa: ASSPQGRGSSDYGYT

cdr3_length: 14
v_call: TRBV7-9
j_call: TRBJ2-4
cdr3_aa: ASSLTFTGGEDIQY

cdr3_length: 16
v_call: TRBV5-8
j_call: TRBJ1-5
cdr3_aa: ASSSVGTGWGGNQPQH

cdr3_length: 16
v_call: TRBV5-4
j_call: TRBJ2-1
cdr3_aa: ASSLKFGASGKRNEQF

cdr3_length: 16
v_call: TRBV10-3
j_call: TRBJ2-3
cdr3_aa: AISGQGPSPFSTDTQY

cdr3_length: 9
v_call: TRBV29-1
j_call: TRBJ2-7
cdr3_aa: SVPLGGEQY

cdr3_length: 14
v_call: TRBV28
j_call: TRBJ2-1
cdr3_aa: ASSPQQLTPYNEQF

cdr3_length: 12
v_call: TRBV30
j_call: TRBJ2-2
cdr3_aa: AWRREGRTGELF

cdr3_length: 10
v_call: TRBV6-6
j_call: TRBJ2-1
cdr3_aa: ASGTVYNEQF

cdr3_length: 10
v_call: TRBV11-2
j_call: TRBJ2-1
cdr3_aa: ASSLVVGEQF

cdr3_length: 9
v_call: TRBV12-5
j_call: TRBJ1-2
cdr3_aa: AVLETYGYT

cdr3_length: 12
v_call: TRBV13
j_call: TRBJ2-7
cdr3_aa: ASSLGTISYEQY

cdr3_length: 15
v_call: TRBV5-4
j_call: TRBJ2-2
cdr3_aa: ASSLALAGGGTGELF

cdr3_length: 12
v_call: TRBV11-2
j_call: NA
cdr3_aa: ASSNSGSSYEQY

cdr3_length: 12
v_call: TRBV19
j_call: TRBJ1-1
cdr3_aa: ASSVGTVNTEAF

cdr3_length: 13
v_call: TRBV14
j_call: TRBJ1-2
cdr3_aa: ASSQDLGTANGYT

cdr3_length: 13
v_call: TRBV2
j_call: TRBJ2-2
cdr3_aa: ASSTTSGSAGELF

cdr3_length: 13
v_call: TRBV28
j_call: TRBJ1-5
cdr3_aa: ASSPRQVLNQPQH

cdr3_length: 12
v_call: TRBV7-9
j_call: TRBJ1-5
cdr3_aa: ASSDGGANQPQH

cdr3_length: 11
v_call: TRBV7-2
j_call: TRBJ2-7
cdr3_aa: ASSHSGSYEQY

cdr3_length: 11
v_call: TRBV28
j_call: TRBJ1-5
cdr3_aa: ASTYLGGLAQH

cdr3_length: 13
v_call: TRBV7-8
j_call: TRBJ1-1
cdr3_aa: ASSLAPQGSTEAF

cdr3_length: 12
v_call: TRBV6-5
j_call: TRBJ1-1
cdr3_aa: ASSYAGMNTEAF

cdr3_length: 13
v_call: TRBV5-6
j_call: TRBJ2-1
cdr3_aa: ASSSPGLAVYEQF

cdr3_length: 11
v_call: TRBV11-2
j_call: TRBJ1-1
cdr3_aa: ASSFSNPGEAF

cdr3_length: 13
v_call: TRBV5-6
j_call: TRBJ2-7
cdr3_aa: ASSLATGILDEQY

cdr3_length: 10
v_call: TRBV7-6
j_call: TRBJ2-2
cdr3_aa: ASSFPSGELF

cdr3_length: 14
v_call: TRBV11-2
j_call: TRBJ2-1
cdr3_aa: ASSRGAGLGDNEQF

cdr3_length: 14
v_call: TRBV4-1
j_call: TRBJ2-7
cdr3_aa: ASSQVGQGPTYEQY

cdr3_length: 12
v_call: TRBV6-6
j_call: TRBJ2-3
cdr3_aa: ASARDRFTDTQY

cdr3_length: 18
v_call: TRBV2
j_call: TRBJ2-3
cdr3_aa: ASSHRDSTRGVASTDTQY

cdr3_length: 11
v_call: TRBV19
j_call: TRBJ2-1
cdr3_aa: ASRTTDVNEQF

cdr3_length: 11
v_call: TRBV6-5
j_call: TRBJ1-5
cdr3_aa: ASRPPGNQPQH

cdr3_length: 13
v_call: TRBV19
j_call: TRBJ2-3
cdr3_aa: ASRRLAGGTDTQY

cdr3_length: 11
v_call: TRBV10-2
j_call: TRBJ1-4
cdr3_aa: ASSQGAWEKLF

cdr3_length: 13
v_call: TRBV5-6
j_call: TRBJ2-6
cdr3_aa: ASSLDTSGANVLT